Here is one T cell receptor (beta chain) with its context. Antigen specificity is unknown. The data were taken from a study of CD4+ T cells in melanoma. Findings and limits, study-wide: Reportedly, melanoma neoantigen-specific CD4+ T cells showed varied differentiation states.

The protocol was immunoSEQ multiplex PCR, while the TCRdb copy is restricted to in-frame clones and leaves out a portion. The sample has about 22,000 clones, over 70% seen once. Trimming removed 2 bases at V and 3 bases at J, with 10 bases between. This CDR3 has 14 amino acids. Germline CDR1 SGHNT, CDR2 YENEEA. Sequenced: cells from a culture (not recorded whether cultured in vitro). The chain uses TRBV11-3 and TRBJ2-5, with D unresolved. This TCR derives from a human donor with melanoma. CDR3 in amino acids: CASSLTTNKETQYF. The CDR3 coding sequence is TGTGCCAGCAGCTTAACAACGAATAAAGAGACCCAGTACTTC.